This TCR beta chain was documented in a study of cytomegalovirus exposure and HLA in healthy donors. Study summary: Sequencing of 150 million to 200 million T cells in an earlier analysis found roughly 120 million unique TCR beta sequences. Across 350 to 500 genotyped donors, about 81% landed in the Caucasian-associated ancestry cluster.

As concerns this clone: The antigen is not known.

This CDR3 comprises 13 residues. Looked up from germline, CDR1 is SNHLY and CDR2 is FYNNEI. Trimming pared 4 bases from V and 7 bases from J, leaving 10 bases between. Findings and limits, study-wide: Published work reported that the classifier diagnosed cytomegalovirus status with high specificity and sensitivity.

Though probably carrying unrecorded immune exposures, donors were nominally healthy at sampling. It was with 60 Vbeta and 13 Jbeta primers that the PCR ran. Generated by immunoSEQ multiplex PCR, the TCRdb table keeps only in-frame clones and is missing some. The sample shows about 89,000 clones, under 85% of them seen only once. The source of this sequence is a male donor in good health and CMV-seronegative. J is TRBJ2-2 and V is TRBV2; D is possibly TRBD1 (5 bases). Sample: PBMCs. In DNA, the CDR3 is TGTGCCAGCAGTGGGACATTAATCGGGGAGCTGTTTTTT. As protein: CASSGTLIGELFF.